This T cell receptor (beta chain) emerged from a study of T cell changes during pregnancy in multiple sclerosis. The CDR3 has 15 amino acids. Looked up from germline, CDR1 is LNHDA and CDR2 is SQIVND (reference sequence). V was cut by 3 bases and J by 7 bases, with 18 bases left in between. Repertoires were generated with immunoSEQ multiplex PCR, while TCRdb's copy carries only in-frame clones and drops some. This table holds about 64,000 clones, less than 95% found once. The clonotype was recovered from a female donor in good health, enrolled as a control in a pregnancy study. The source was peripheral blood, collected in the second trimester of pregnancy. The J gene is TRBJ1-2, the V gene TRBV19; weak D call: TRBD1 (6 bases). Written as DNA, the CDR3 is TGTGCCAGTAGTATCTCCCACTGGGGGGGCAGTGGCTACACCTTC. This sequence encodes CASSISHWGGSGYTF.